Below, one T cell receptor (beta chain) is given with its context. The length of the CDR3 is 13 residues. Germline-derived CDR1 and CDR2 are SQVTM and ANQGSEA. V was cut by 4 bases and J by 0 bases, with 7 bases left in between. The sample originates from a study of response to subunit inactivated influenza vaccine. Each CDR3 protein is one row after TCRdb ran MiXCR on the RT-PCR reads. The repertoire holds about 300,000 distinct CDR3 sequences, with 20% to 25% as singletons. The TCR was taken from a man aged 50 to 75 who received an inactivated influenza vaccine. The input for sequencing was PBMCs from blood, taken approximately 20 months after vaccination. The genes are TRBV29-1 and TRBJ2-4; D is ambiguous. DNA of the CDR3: TGCAGCGTTGGGGCTATAGCCAAAAACATTCAGTACTTC. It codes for CSVGAIAKNIQYF.